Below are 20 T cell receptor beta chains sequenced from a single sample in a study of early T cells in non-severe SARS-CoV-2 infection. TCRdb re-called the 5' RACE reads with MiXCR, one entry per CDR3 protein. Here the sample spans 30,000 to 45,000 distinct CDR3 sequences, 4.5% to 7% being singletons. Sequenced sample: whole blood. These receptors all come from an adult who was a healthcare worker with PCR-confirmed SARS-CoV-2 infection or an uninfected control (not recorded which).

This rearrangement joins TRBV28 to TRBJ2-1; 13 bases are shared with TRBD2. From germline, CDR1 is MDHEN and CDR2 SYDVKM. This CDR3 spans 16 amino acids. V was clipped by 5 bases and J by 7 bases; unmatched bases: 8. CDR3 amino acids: CASSELAGGKGNEQFF. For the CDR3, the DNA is TGTGCCAGCAGTGAACTAGCGGGAGGGAAGGGGAATGAGCAGTTCTTC.

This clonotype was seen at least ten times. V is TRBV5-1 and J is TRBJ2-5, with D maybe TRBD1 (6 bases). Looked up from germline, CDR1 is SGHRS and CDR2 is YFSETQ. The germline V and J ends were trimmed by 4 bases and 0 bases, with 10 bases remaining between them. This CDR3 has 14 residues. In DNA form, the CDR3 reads TGCGCCAGCAGCCGGACAGCGGACCAAGAGACCCAGTACTTC. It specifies CASSRTADQETQYF.

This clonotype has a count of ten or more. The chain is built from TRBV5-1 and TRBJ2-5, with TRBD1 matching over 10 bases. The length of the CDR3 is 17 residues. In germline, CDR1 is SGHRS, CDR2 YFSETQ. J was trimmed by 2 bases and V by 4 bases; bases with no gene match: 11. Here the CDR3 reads CASSTMGQGSVQETQYF. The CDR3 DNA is TGCGCCAGCAGCACCATGGGACAGGGGAGCGTGCAAGAGACCCAGTACTTC.

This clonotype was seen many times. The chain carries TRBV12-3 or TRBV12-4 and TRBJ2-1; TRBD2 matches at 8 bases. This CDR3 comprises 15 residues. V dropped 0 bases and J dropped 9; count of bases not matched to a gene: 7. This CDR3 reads CASSLAPGLGFEQFF. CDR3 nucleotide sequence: TGTGCCAGCAGTTTAGCTCCGGGACTAGGTTTTGAGCAGTTCTTC.

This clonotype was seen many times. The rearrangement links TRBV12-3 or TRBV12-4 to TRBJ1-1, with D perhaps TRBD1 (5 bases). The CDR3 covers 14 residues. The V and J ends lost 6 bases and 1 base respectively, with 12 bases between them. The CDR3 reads CASRPDTGNTEAFF. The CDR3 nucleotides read TGTGCCAGCAGACCCGATACAGGGAACACTGAAGCTTTCTTT.

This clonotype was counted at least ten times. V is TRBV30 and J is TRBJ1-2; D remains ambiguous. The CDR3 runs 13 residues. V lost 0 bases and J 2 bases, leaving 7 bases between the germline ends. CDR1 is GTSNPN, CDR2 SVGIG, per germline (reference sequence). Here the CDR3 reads CAWSVGRNYGYTF. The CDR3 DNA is TGTGCCTGGAGTGTAGGGCGGAACTATGGCTACACCTTC.

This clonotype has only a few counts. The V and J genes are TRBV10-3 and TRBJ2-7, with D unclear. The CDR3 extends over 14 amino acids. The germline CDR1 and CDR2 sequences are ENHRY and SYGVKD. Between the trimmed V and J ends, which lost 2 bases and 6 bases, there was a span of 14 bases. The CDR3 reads CAISEPERLREQYF. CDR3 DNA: TGTGCCATCAGTGAGCCAGAGAGGTTACGCGAGCAGTACTTC.

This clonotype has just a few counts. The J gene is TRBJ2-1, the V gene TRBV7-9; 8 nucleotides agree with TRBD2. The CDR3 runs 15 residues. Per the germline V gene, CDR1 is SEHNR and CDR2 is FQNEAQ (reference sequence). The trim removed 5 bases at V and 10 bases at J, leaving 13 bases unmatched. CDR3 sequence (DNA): TGTGCCAGCAGCGGTAAAGGTCAGACTAGCGCCGAGCAGTTCTTC. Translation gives CASSGKGQTSAEQFF.

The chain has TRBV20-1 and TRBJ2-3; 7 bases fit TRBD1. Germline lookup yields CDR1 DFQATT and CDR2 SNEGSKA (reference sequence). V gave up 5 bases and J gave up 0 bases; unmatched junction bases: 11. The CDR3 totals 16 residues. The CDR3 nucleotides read TGCAGTGCTCTAGATCCGGGACAGAGCAGCACAGATACGCAGTATTTT. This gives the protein CSALDPGQSSTDTQYF.

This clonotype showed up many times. CDR3 sequence: CASSKDRAGTKVEQYF. The CDR3 DNA sequence: TGTGCCAGTAGTAAGGACAGGGCCGGGACTAAGGTCGAGCAGTACTTC. The chain couples TRBV19 to TRBJ2-7; perhaps TRBD1 as D (8 bases). Trimming removed 4 bases from V and 6 bases from J, with 22 bases in between. There are 16 residues in the CDR3. CDR1 LNHDA and CDR2 SQIVND come from the germline V gene (reference sequence).

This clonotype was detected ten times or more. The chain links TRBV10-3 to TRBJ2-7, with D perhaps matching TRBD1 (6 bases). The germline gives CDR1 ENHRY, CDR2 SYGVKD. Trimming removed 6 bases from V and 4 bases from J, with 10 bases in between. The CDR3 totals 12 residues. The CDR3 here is CAISVTGYEQYF. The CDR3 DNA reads TGTGCCATCAGCGTCACAGGGTACGAGCAGTACTTC.

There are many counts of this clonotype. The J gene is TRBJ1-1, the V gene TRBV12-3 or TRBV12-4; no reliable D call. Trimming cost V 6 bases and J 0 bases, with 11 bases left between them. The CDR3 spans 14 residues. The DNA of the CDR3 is TGTGCCAGCAGCGCAGCTACACTGAACACTGAAGCTTTCTTT. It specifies CASSAATLNTEAFF.

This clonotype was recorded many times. DNA of the CDR3: TGTGCCAGCAGTAGGACAGGGGGTCCCTACGAGCAGTACTTC. It translates to CASSRTGGPYEQYF. This chain links TRBV12-3 or TRBV12-4 with TRBJ2-7; TRBD1 aligns across 10 bases. Unmatched junction bases numbered 3, after V lost 5 bases and J lost 2 bases. This CDR3 spans 14 amino acids.

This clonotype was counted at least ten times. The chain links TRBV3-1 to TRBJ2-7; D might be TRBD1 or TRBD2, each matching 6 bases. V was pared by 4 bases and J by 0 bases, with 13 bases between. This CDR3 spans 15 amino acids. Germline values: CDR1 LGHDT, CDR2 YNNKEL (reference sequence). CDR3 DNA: TGTGCCAGCAGCCGAGGGGGGACAAACTCCTACGAGCAGTACTTC. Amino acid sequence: CASSRGGTNSYEQYF.

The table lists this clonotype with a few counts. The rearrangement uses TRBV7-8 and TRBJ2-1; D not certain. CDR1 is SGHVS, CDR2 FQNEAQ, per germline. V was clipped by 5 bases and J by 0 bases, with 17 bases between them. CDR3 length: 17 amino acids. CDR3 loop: CASSSFRTASSYNEQFF. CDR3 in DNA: TGTGCCAGCAGCAGCTTTAGGACGGCAAGCTCCTACAATGAGCAGTTCTTC.

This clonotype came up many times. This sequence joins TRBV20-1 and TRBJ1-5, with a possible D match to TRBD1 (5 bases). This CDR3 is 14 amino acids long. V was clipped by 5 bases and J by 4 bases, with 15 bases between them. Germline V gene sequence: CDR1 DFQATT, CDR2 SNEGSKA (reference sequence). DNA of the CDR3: TGCAGTGCTGTCCCGTTGGGGGGAAATCAGCCCCAGCATTTT. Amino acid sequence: CSAVPLGGNQPQHF.

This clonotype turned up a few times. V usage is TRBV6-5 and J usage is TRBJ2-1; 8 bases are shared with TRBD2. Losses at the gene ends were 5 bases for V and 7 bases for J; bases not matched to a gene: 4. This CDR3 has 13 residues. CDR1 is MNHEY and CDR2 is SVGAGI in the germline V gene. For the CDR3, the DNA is TGTGCCAGCAGTAAGCGGGAGAGGAATGAGCAGTTCTTC. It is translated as CASSKRERNEQFF.

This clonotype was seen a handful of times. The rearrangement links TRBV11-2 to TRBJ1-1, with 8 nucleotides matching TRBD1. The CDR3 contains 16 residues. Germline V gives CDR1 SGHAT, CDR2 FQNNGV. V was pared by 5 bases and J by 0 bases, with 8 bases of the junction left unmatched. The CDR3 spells CASSPGQGPMNTEAFF. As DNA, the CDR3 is TGTGCCAGCAGCCCAGGACAGGGACCCATGAACACTGAAGCTTTCTTT.

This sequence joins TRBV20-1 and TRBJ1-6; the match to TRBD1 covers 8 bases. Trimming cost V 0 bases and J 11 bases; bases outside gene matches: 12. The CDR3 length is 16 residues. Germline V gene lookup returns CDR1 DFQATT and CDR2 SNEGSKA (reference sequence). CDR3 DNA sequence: TGCAGTGCTAGAGATGCCCATGGACAGGGTGTAGCACCCCTCCACTTT. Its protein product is CSARDAHGQGVAPLHF.

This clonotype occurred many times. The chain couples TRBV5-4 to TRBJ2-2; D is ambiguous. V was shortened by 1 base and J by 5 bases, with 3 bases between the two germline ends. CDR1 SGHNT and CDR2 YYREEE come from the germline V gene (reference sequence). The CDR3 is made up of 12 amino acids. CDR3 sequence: CASSLLTGELFF. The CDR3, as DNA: TGTGCCAGCAGCTTGTTGACCGGGGAGCTGTTTTTT.